This note documents a single T cell receptor (beta chain) sequence. What it binds is not known. The record originates from a study of cytomegalovirus exposure and HLA in healthy donors. The PCR ran on 60 Vbeta and 13 Jbeta primers. Authors' methods: Unique TCR beta chains numbered roughly 83 million in a later analysis, with about 11 million shared. Measured with immunoSEQ multiplex PCR; TCRdb has only the in-frame clones, and not every one. That table furnishes V, J and clone size, whereas the DNA furnished D and trimming. This sample has some 170,000 clones, with about 81% found just once. The CDR3 has 15 amino acids. Germline loops: CDR1 MGHRA, CDR2 YSYEKL. With 4 bases clipped from V and 1 base from J, the junction kept 1 base outside the gene matches. Overall study results and limits: In a later analysis, an Asian-associated ancestry cluster reportedly showed fewer N-insertions than the approximately 700-donor mean.

Sequencing was carried out using PBMCs. The chain joins TRBV4-1 to TRBJ2-2; TRBD1 matches at 9 bases. The sequence derives from a girl aged 2 to 9 in good health and CMV-seropositive. CDR3 coding DNA: TGCGCCAGCAGCCCGGACAGGGGGAACACCGGGGAGCTGTTTTTT. This translates into CASSPDRGNTGELFF.